This T cell receptor beta chain was obtained from a study of human T cells and chemical hapten exposure. TCRdb ran MiXCR on the RACE reads and lists one entry per CDR3 protein. This sample has 95,000 to 150,000 distinct CDR3 sequences, with about 13% found just once. The CDR3 sequence is 12 residues long. The V gene lost 5 bases and the J gene lost 9 bases, with 11 bases spanning the gap. This clonotype was seen at least ten times. The time point here: pre-sensitization, week 0. Described treatment: therapeutic diphenylcyclopropenone sensitization with weekly scalp DPC. The sample consisted of whole blood, taken in connection with sensitization to the hapten diphenylcyclopropenone (DPC). The TCR sequence derives from a woman aged 18-29 years with alopecia areata. Some clones in this sample may be carry-over from other donors' samples. The rearrangement links TRBV12-3 or TRBV12-4 to TRBJ2-1; D is uncertain. The CDR3 bases are TGTGCCAGCAGTCACTACTATCCTGAGCAGTTCTTC. This translates into CASSHYYPEQFF.